These 27 T cell receptor beta chains originate from one sample sequenced in a study of blood T cell repertoires in COVID-19 (dated by TCRdb to 2020 to 2022). Library preparation employed the immunoSEQ multiplex PCR assay. Entries here come from immuneACCESS through TCRdb and include only in-frame sequences with V and J called. Some clones fail to appear in such tables; in the studies checked, an unresolved V gene covers under half of the shortfall, and the cause of the remainder is unknown. The sample yields roughly 150,000 clones; around 82% were counted once. More than 40% of the sample rests with the top ten. Sequencing was performed on peripheral blood. These receptor sequences come from a human donor in a cohort sampled during active COVID-19.

The V and J genes are TRBV10-3 and TRBJ2-3; the match to TRBD2 covers 14 bases. The trim removed 6 bases at V and 4 bases at J, leaving 3 bases unmatched. The CDR3 runs to 15 residues. The germline V gene encodes CDR1 ENHRY and CDR2 SYGVKD. The CDR3 nucleotides read TGTGCCATCAGCCCGACTAGCGGGGGGGCAGATACGCAGTATTTT. Its protein is CAISPTSGGADTQYF.

This clone was detected once. The chain combines TRBV4-3 with TRBJ2-3; possible D gene TRBD2, 6 bases. The CDR3 has 15 residues. V was pared by 1 base and J by 2 bases, with 10 bases between. Germline values: CDR1 LGHNA, CDR2 YSLEER. CDR3 region: CASSQAGTDTDTQYF. CDR3 sequence (DNA): TGCGCCAGCAGCCAAGCAGGGACTGACACAGATACGCAGTATTTT.

This chain joins TRBV11-3 and TRBJ2-7, with D perhaps matching TRBD2 (5 bases). V lost 1 base and J 2 bases, leaving 9 bases between the germline ends. The CDR3 contains 14 residues. CDR1 is SGHNT and CDR2 is YENEEA in the germline V gene. In DNA, the CDR3 is TGTGCCAGCAGCTTAGGTGAGGGCCCCTACGAGCAGTACTTC. It specifies CASSLGEGPYEQYF. Variable domain in full (rest from reference TRBV11-3 and TRBJ2-7): EAGVVQSPRYKIIEKKQPVAFWCNPISGHNTLYWYLQNLGQGPELLIRYENEEAVDDSQLPKDRFSAERLKGVDSTLKIQPAELGDSAVYLCASSLGEGPYEQYFGPGTRLTVT.

Only a few counts were recorded for this clone. The rearrangement links TRBV9 to TRBJ1-2, with a tentative D call TRBD1 (6 bases). This CDR3 contains 15 residues. V was pared by 6 bases and J by 0 bases, with 15 bases between. Germline CDR1 and CDR2: SGDLS and YYNGEE. The CDR3 sequence: CASNFRGTSNYGYTF. In DNA, the CDR3 is TGTGCCAGCAACTTTAGGGGGACATCTAACTATGGCTACACCTTC.

CDR3 DNA sequence: TGTGCCAGCAGCCGACGGACTAGCGGCACAGATACGCAGTATTTT. It specifies CASSRRTSGTDTQYF. V usage is TRBV4-2 and J usage is TRBJ2-3, with 9 bases identical to TRBD2. This CDR3 is 15 amino acids long. V dropped 4 bases and J dropped 1; count of bases not matched to a gene: 3. Germline V gene sequence: CDR1 LGHNA, CDR2 YNFKEQ.

This clone was seen more than once but under ten times. The CDR3 coding sequence is TGTGCCAGCAGTGCGGAGCAGGGTAGGGGCACCGGGGAGCTGTTTTTT. Translation gives CASSAEQGRGTGELFF. The chain is built from TRBV2 and TRBJ2-2, with D maybe TRBD1 (5 bases). This CDR3 has 16 amino acids. Deletions cut 4 bases from V and 4 bases from J, with 16 bases between. Germline V gene data show CDR1 as SNHLY and CDR2 as FYNNEI. The full variable domain, completed using reference TRBV2 and TRBJ2-2, is EPEVTQTPSHQVTQMGQEVILRCVPISNHLYFYWYRQILGQKVEFLVSFYNNEISEKSEIFDDQFSVERPDGSNFTLKIRSTKLEDSAMYFCASSAEQGRGTGELFFGEGSRLTVL.

CDR3 nucleotides: TGTGCCAGCAGCAGGGGGCCCTCCTCCTACGAGCAGTACTTC. This sequence encodes CASSRGPSSYEQYF. The J gene is TRBJ2-7, the V gene TRBV7-2; 7 bases agree with TRBD1. Unmatched junction bases numbered 4, after V lost 5 bases and J lost 0 bases. CDR1 and CDR2 from the germline V gene are SGHTA and FQGNSA. There are 14 residues in the CDR3.

The gene calls are TRBV5-4 and TRBJ2-3; the D is unclear. Germline V gives CDR1 SGHNT, CDR2 YYREEE (reference sequence). Trimming cost V 0 bases and J 4 bases, with 9 bases left between them. The CDR3 is made up of 14 amino acids. The chain's CDR3 is CASSLAGAADTQYF. In nucleotides, the CDR3 is TGTGCCAGCAGCTTGGCCGGAGCTGCAGATACGCAGTATTTT.

The chain's CDR3 is CASSLGDRGRYTEAFF. The CDR3 region has the DNA TGTGCCAGCAGCTTAGGGGACAGGGGGCGGTACACTGAAGCTTTCTTT. The V gene is TRBV7-8, the J gene TRBJ1-1; TRBD1 matches 12 bases. Germline-derived CDR1 and CDR2 are SGHVS and FQNEAQ. V trimming: 1 base; J trimming: 3 bases; junction bases outside the gene matches: 3. The CDR3 spans 16 residues.

The V and J genes are TRBV10-3 and TRBJ2-5; D perhaps matches TRBD1 (5 bases). The CDR3 totals 13 residues. Germline assignment: CDR1 ENHRY and CDR2 SYGVKD. V was shortened by 0 bases and J by 5 bases, with 7 bases between the two germline ends. CDR3 DNA: TGTGCCATCAGTGAGTCGGGGCGGGAGACCCAGTACTTC. Translating gives CAISESGRETQYF.

The V gene is TRBV2, the J gene TRBJ2-1; TRBD2 is a possible D gene (6 bases). The CDR3 loop spans 11 amino acids. From germline, CDR1 is SNHLY and CDR2 FYNNEI. Trimming shortened V by 4 bases and J by 15 bases, and 13 bases separated the two germline ends. CDR3 amino acids: CASSVEGHAFF. The CDR3 nucleotides are TGTGCCAGCAGTGTGGAGGGTCATGCGTTCTTC. Full variable domain (rest looked up from reference TRBV2 and TRBJ2-1): EPEVTQTPSHQVTQMGQEVILRCVPISNHLYFYWYRQILGQKVEFLVSFYNNEISEKSEIFDDQFSVERPDGSNFTLKIRSTKLEDSAMYFCASSVEGHAFFGPGTRLTVL.

This clone was picked up one time. This rearrangement joins TRBV4-3 to TRBJ1-2; TRBD1 might be the D (5 bases). Germline CDR1 and CDR2: LGHNA and YSLEER. Trimming stripped 3 bases from V and 7 bases from J, with 9 bases between. The length of the CDR3 is 12 residues. The CDR3 here is CASSHGGSGYTF. In nucleotides, the CDR3 is TGCGCCAGCAGCCACGGGGGAAGTGGCTACACCTTC.

The chain links TRBV11-2 to TRBJ2-6; TRBD1 matches at 7 bases. The V gene's germline CDR1 is SGHAT and CDR2 FQNNGV. J lost 0 bases, V lost 5 bases, and 10 bases had no gene match. The CDR3 runs 18 residues. The chain's CDR3 is CASSPPGGRTSGANVLTF. The CDR3 bases are TGTGCCAGCAGCCCCCCAGGGGGTCGGACCTCTGGGGCCAACGTCCTGACTTTC.

The chain is built from TRBV7-9 and TRBJ2-7; D unresolved. CDR1 is SEHNR, CDR2 FQNEAQ, per germline (reference sequence). Trimming stripped 4 bases from V and 2 bases from J, with 6 bases between. The CDR3 contains 12 residues. For the CDR3, the DNA is TGTGCCAGCAGCTCCACAGCCTACGAGCAGTACTTC. Amino acid sequence: CASSSTAYEQYF. Combining the CDR3 with reference TRBV7-9 and TRBJ2-7 gives the whole variable domain DTGVSQNPRHKITKRGQNVTFRCDPISEHNRLYWYRQTLGQGPEFLTYFQNEAQLEKSRLLSDRFSAERPKGSFSTLEIQRTEQGDSAMYLCASSSTAYEQYFGPGTRLTVT.

This chain connects TRBV5-1 to TRBJ2-3; a possible D gene is TRBD2 (5 bases). CDR3 length: 14 residues. Per germline, CDR1 SGHRS and CDR2 YFSETQ. Trimming removed 0 bases from V and 4 bases from J, with 9 bases in between. The CDR3 region has the DNA TGCGCCAGCAGCTTGGGCGGAGGACCAGATACGCAGTATTTT. Amino acid sequence: CASSLGGGPDTQYF.

V usage is TRBV6-5 and J usage is TRBJ2-7; TRBD1 aligns across 10 bases. CDR1 MNHEY and CDR2 SVGAGI come from the germline V gene. With 6 bases clipped from V and 3 bases from J, the junction kept 5 bases outside the gene matches. CDR3 size: 14 residues. The DNA for the CDR3 is TGTGCCAGCAGCTTTGGGACAGGGGTCTACGAGCAGTACTTC. It is translated as CASSFGTGVYEQYF.

The chain uses TRBV7-6 and TRBJ2-5; D gene ambiguous. Trimming left V 5 bases short and J 6 bases short, with 10 bases between. In germline, CDR1 is SGHVS, CDR2 FNYEAQ. This CDR3 is 12 amino acids long. The CDR3 DNA sequence: TGTGCCAGCAGCCCCCTGGAGAAGACCCAGTACTTC. The encoded protein is CASSPLEKTQYF.

J is TRBJ2-2 and V is TRBV9; TRBD1 agrees at 9 bases. V trimming: 4 bases; J trimming: 5 bases; junction bases outside the gene matches: 6. Germline V gene data show CDR1 as SGDLS and CDR2 as YYNGEE. The CDR3 has 15 residues. The DNA for the CDR3 is TGTGCCAGCAGCCTGACAGGGGGAGGGACCGGGGAGCTGTTTTTT. This encodes CASSLTGGGTGELFF. Full variable domain (outside the CDR3, taken from reference TRBV9 and TRBJ2-2): DSGVTQTPKHLITATGQRVTLRCSPRSGDLSVYWYQQSLDQGLQFLIQYYNGEERAKGNILERFSAQQFPDLHSELNLSSLELGDSALYFCASSLTGGGTGELFFGEGSRLTVL.

The chain links TRBV6-2 or TRBV6-3 to TRBJ2-7; D might be TRBD2 (6 bases). The CDR3 spans 16 residues. CDR1 is MNHEY and CDR2 is SVGEGT in the germline V gene. Trimming removed 0 bases at V and 0 bases at J, with 12 bases between. CDR3 sequence: CASSYSGARGSYEQYF. The DNA of the CDR3 is TGTGCCAGCAGTTACTCCGGGGCGCGGGGCTCCTACGAGCAGTACTTC.

This clone was recorded a few times. This chain links TRBV4-3 with TRBJ2-4, with D possibly being TRBD2 (6 bases). CDR1 is LGHNA, CDR2 YSLEER, per germline. CDR3 length equals 17 residues. Trimming removed 4 bases at V and 1 base at J, with 17 bases between. In DNA, the CDR3 is TGCGCCAGCAGCCCTAGCGCCTCATCCGGGGCCAAAAACATTCAGTACTTC. Translating it yields CASSPSASSGAKNIQYF.

This chain joins TRBV6-5 and TRBJ1-4, with 7 bases aligning to TRBD1. Losses at the gene ends were 7 bases for V and 0 bases for J; bases not matched to a gene: 5. This CDR3 has 15 amino acids. The germline V gene encodes CDR1 MNHEY and CDR2 SVGAGI. The CDR3 DNA follows: TGTGCCAGCAAAGACAGGGCTGCAACTAATGAAAAACTGTTTTTT. The encoded protein is CASKDRAATNEKLFF.

This chain links TRBV6-2 or TRBV6-3 with TRBJ2-5, with TRBD2 matching over 11 bases. Germline trimming cut 2 bases from V and 0 bases from J; bases unmatched to any gene: 2. This CDR3 is built from 16 residues. CDR1 is MNHEY and CDR2 is SVGEGT in the germline V gene. CDR3 sequence reads: CASSYGTSGDQETQYF. DNA of the CDR3: TGTGCCAGCAGTTACGGGACTAGCGGAGACCAAGAGACCCAGTACTTC.

The genes are TRBV30 and TRBJ2-1; tentative D call: TRBD2 (5 bases). This CDR3 contains 14 residues. The germline V gene has CDR1 GTSNPN and CDR2 SVGIG (reference sequence). V dropped 2 bases and J dropped 0 bases, with 8 bases sitting between them. CDR3 amino acids: CAWSIGSSYNEQFF. In DNA form, the CDR3 reads TGTGCCTGGAGTATAGGGAGCTCCTACAATGAGCAGTTCTTC.

This sequence joins TRBV5-1 and TRBJ2-1, with 10 bases lining up with TRBD1. Germline V gene data show CDR1 as SGHRS and CDR2 as YFSETQ. The V and J ends lost 4 bases and 7 bases, in that order; junction bases with no gene match: 5. CDR3 length: 14 residues. Here the CDR3 reads CASSRDRGRNEQFF. CDR3 nucleotide sequence: TGCGCCAGCAGCCGGGACAGGGGAAGGAATGAGCAGTTCTTC.

The V gene is TRBV11-3, the J gene TRBJ2-1, with 8 bases fitting TRBD2. There are 17 residues in the CDR3. CDR1 is SGHNT, CDR2 YENEEA, per germline. V trimming: 5 bases; J trimming: 0 bases; junction bases outside the gene matches: 9. The CDR3 sequence: CASSTRTSKSSYNEQFF. The CDR3 region has the DNA TGTGCCAGCAGCACCAGGACTAGCAAGAGCTCCTACAATGAGCAGTTCTTC.

The chain recombines TRBV29-1 with TRBJ1-2; TRBD1 aligns across 11 bases. This CDR3 region has 13 residues. Germline V gives CDR1 SQVTM, CDR2 ANQGSEA. Trimming cost V 4 bases and J 7 bases; bases outside gene matches: 5. The CDR3 protein is CSVGGQGVGGYTF. In DNA, the CDR3 is TGCAGCGTTGGGGGACAGGGGGTGGGTGGCTACACCTTC.

V gene TRBV7-2 combines with J gene TRBJ2-6; TRBD2 aligns across 12 bases. Germline loops: CDR1 SGHTA, CDR2 FQGNSA. This CDR3 region has 16 residues. V lost 4 bases and J lost 7; bases outside the gene matches: 5. CDR3 coding DNA: TGTGCCAGCAGCTCGACTAGCGGGAGACGCGCCAACGTCCTGACTTTC. It yields the protein CASSSTSGRRANVLTF.